The entry below describes one T cell receptor beta chain. Germline and junction disagree at one end, which may indicate a read error. The source of the sample is a study of glioma-infiltrating T cells after dendritic cell vaccination. Study overall: Monocyte-derived dendritic cells, cultured seven days with IL-4 and GM-CSF, were pulsed with autologous tumor lysate.

From germline, CDR1 is SSHAT and CDR2 FNYEAQ (reference sequence). CDR3 length: 13 residues. Sequencing used immunoSEQ multiplex PCR; TCRdb keeps in-frame clones, though not all of them. The repertoire has 80,000 to 100,000 clones, 75% to 85% of them found once; the top ten carry around 6%. The chain uses TRBV7-7 and TRBJ2-5; perhaps TRBD1 as D (6 bases). The specimen was blood, collected before dendritic cell vaccination. This clonotype was obtained from a human donor with glioblastoma. CDR3 sequence reads: CASSLDSQETQYF. The CDR3 bases are TGTGCTAGCAGCCTGGACAGCCAAGAGACCCAGTACTTC.